The 23 T cell receptor beta chains below come from one sample, sequenced in a study of neoadjuvant nivolumab and ipilimumab in lung cancer (TCRdb year 2020). The intended sense of this specimen's time point label: at surgical resection after neoadjuvant nivolumab +/- ipilimumab. The method behind the library was the immunoSEQ multiplex PCR assay. Here the immuneACCESS table is served through TCRdb, limited to in-frame sequences with V and J called. Missing clones are a known gap in these copies; in checked studies unresolved V genes cover under half, and the rest lacks a known reason. The sample table records 25,000 to 35,000 clones; about 92% of these occur just once. Of the sample, around 2.2% falls within the top ten clones. Specimen: peripheral blood, collected after neoadjuvant nivolumab, alone or with ipilimumab, at or shortly before surgery. The receptors here all came from an adult with non-small cell lung cancer.

CDR3 nucleotides: TGTGCCAGCAGCTTAAGCGCGGGAGAACAATACGAGCAGTACTTC. Its protein is CASSLSAGEQYEQYF. The chain links TRBV7-3 to TRBJ2-7; 7 bases match TRBD2. With V trimmed by 1 base and J by 4 bases, 7 bases remained unmatched. The germline CDR1 and CDR2 sequences are SGHTA and FQGTGA. CDR3 length: 15 residues.

The CDR3 here is CASSSQAFPPDLWYF. As DNA, the CDR3 is TGTGCCAGCAGTTCGCAGGCGTTTCCCCCTGATTTATGGTACTTC. J is TRBJ2-7 and V is TRBV28; the D is unclear. Trimming left V 4 bases short and J 12 bases short, with 25 bases between. The CDR3 sequence is 15 residues long. In germline, CDR1 is MDHEN, CDR2 SYDVKM. Full variable domain (remainder filled in from reference TRBV28 and TRBJ2-7): DVKVTQSSRYLVKRTGEKVFLECVQDMDHENMFWYRQDPGLGLRLIYFSYDVKMKEKGDIPEGYSVSREKKERFSLILESASTNQTSMYLCASSSQAFPPDLWYFGPGTRLTVT.

The CDR3 DNA follows: TGCGCCAGCAGCTTGTTCGCACGTAAGGGCCAAGAGACCCAGTACTTC. Translation gives CASSLFARKGQETQYF. The J gene is TRBJ2-5, the V gene TRBV5-1; D gene unclear. The CDR3 is made up of 16 amino acids. Trimming took off 1 base at V and 1 base at J, with 14 bases between the two ends. Per the germline V gene, CDR1 is SGHRS and CDR2 is YFSETQ.

The CDR3 sequence is CASSLGRGKRNQPQHF. CDR3 DNA: TGTGCCAGCAGCTTGGGGCGGGGGAAGAGAAATCAGCCCCAGCATTTT. The chain couples TRBV11-2 to TRBJ1-5; D is perhaps TRBD1 (5 bases). The CDR3 is 16 residues long. Germline assignment: CDR1 SGHAT and CDR2 FQNNGV. Trimming removed 3 bases at V and 4 bases at J, with 16 bases between.

The rearrangement uses TRBV7-9 and TRBJ1-1; D is unresolved. There are 12 residues in the CDR3. Trimming removed 9 bases from V and 7 bases from J, with 15 bases in between. Per the germline V gene, CDR1 is SEHNR and CDR2 is FQNEAQ (reference sequence). The CDR3 DNA reads as TGTGCCAGTTCGGAGGCGGTGGTTGAAGCTTTCTTT. This encodes CASSEAVVEAFF.

The V gene is TRBV5-1, the J gene TRBJ2-3, with TRBD2 matching over 8 bases. Germline CDR1 SGHRS, CDR2 YFSETQ. Germline trimming cut 4 bases from V and 0 bases from J; bases unmatched to any gene: 4. The length of the CDR3 is 15 residues. In nucleotides, the CDR3 is TGCGCCAGCAGCGAGACTAGCGTTAGCACAGATACGCAGTATTTT. It specifies CASSETSVSTDTQYF.

The rearrangement links TRBV5-6 to TRBJ2-1; D is uncertain. Trimming left V 1 base short and J 7 bases short, with 12 bases between. The CDR3 has 14 residues. Germline V lookup: CDR1 SGHDT, CDR2 YYEEEE. Here the CDR3 reads CASSLPSGSNEQFF. CDR3 nucleotide sequence: TGTGCCAGCAGCTTGCCGTCCGGGTCGAATGAGCAGTTCTTC.

This chain connects TRBV5-1 to TRBJ2-3, with 8 bases lining up with TRBD2. The CDR3 sequence is 17 residues long. V shed 4 bases and J 6 bases; nucleotides not matched to a gene: 16. CDR1 and CDR2 from the germline V gene are SGHRS and YFSETQ. The CDR3 is CASSHGGGRKIQDTQYF. The CDR3 DNA reads as TGCGCCAGCAGCCACGGGGGGGGCAGGAAAATTCAGGATACGCAGTATTTT.

Written as DNA, the CDR3 is TGCGCCAGCAGGGGGACCGGGGAGCTGTTTTTT. This sequence encodes CASRGTGELFF. The rearrangement joins TRBV10-1 to TRBJ2-2; D ambiguous. The CDR3 runs 11 residues. The V gene lost 6 bases and the J gene lost 5 bases, with 4 bases spanning the gap. Germline CDR1 is WNHNN and CDR2 is SYGVQD (reference sequence).

This clone has a handful of counts. V and J are TRBV25-1 and TRBJ2-7; 13 nucleotides match TRBD2. J gave up 4 bases and V 7 bases, and 10 bases lay outside the gene matches. Germline CDR1 and CDR2: MGHDK and SYGVNS. The CDR3 contains 16 residues. The CDR3 spells CASMSTSGRGAYEQYF. CDR3 in DNA: TGTGCCAGCATGTCTACTAGCGGGAGGGGGGCATACGAGCAGTACTTC.

The chain combines TRBV5-1 with TRBJ2-7, with D perhaps given as TRBD1 or TRBD2 (5 bases each). Between the trimmed V and J ends, which lost 1 base and 3 bases, there was a span of 11 bases. CDR3 size: 14 residues. Germline V gives CDR1 SGHRS, CDR2 YFSETQ. The CDR3 DNA sequence: TGCGCCAGCAGCTTGAAAGGGACCGGCTACGAGCAGTACTTC. This gives the protein CASSLKGTGYEQYF.

V usage is TRBV20-1 and J usage is TRBJ2-7; D unclear. The V gene lost 6 bases and the J gene lost 4 bases, with 7 bases spanning the gap. The length of the CDR3 is 10 residues. Germline CDR1 DFQATT, CDR2 SNEGSKA (reference sequence). Written as DNA, the CDR3 is TGCAGTGCCCAAACGTACGAGCAGTACTTC. This gives the protein CSAQTYEQYF.

This sequence joins TRBV19 and TRBJ2-6; D gene unclear. This CDR3 is built from 13 residues. V was trimmed by 9 bases and J by 0 bases, leaving 6 bases between them. Germline CDR1 reads LNHDA; CDR2 reads SQIVND (reference sequence). The CDR3 DNA is TGTGCCAGCCAAGGCTCTGGGGCCAACGTCCTGACTTTC. Encoded protein: CASQGSGANVLTF. Based on the CDR3 plus reference TRBV19 and TRBJ2-6, the full variable domain is DGGITQSPKYLFRKEGQNVTLSCEQNLNHDAMYWYRQDPGQGLRLIYYSQIVNDFQKGDIAEGYSVSREKKESFPLTVTSAQKNPTAFYLCASQGSGANVLTFGAGSRLTVL.

This clone has just one count. The rearrangement links TRBV18 to TRBJ1-4, with 7 bases identical to TRBD1. V lost 4 bases and J lost 1; bases outside the gene matches: 9. Per germline, CDR1 KGHSH and CDR2 LQKENI. The length of the CDR3 is 17 residues. Here the CDR3 reads CASSLRGGTGTNEKLFF. The CDR3 DNA reads as TGTGCCAGCTCACTGCGAGGGGGCACTGGAACTAATGAAAAACTGTTTTTT.

The chain carries TRBV11-2 and TRBJ2-1, with D perhaps TRBD2 (5 bases). V lost 4 bases and J lost 8, with 12 bases in between. CDR3 size: 13 residues. Per germline, CDR1 SGHAT and CDR2 FQNNGV. The CDR3 loop is CASSSEVGHEQFF. CDR3 DNA sequence: TGTGCCAGCAGCTCGGAGGTCGGGCATGAGCAGTTCTTC.

This sequence joins TRBV6-5 and TRBJ2-5, with 9 bases aligning to TRBD1. Per germline, CDR1 MNHEY and CDR2 SVGAGI. This CDR3 has 14 amino acids. The ends lost 6 bases at V and 2 bases at J; junction bases unmatched: 4. CDR3 sequence: CASSPTGGQETQYF. In DNA form, the CDR3 reads TGTGCCAGCAGCCCGACAGGGGGACAAGAGACCCAGTACTTC.

The chain joins TRBV27 to TRBJ2-3; 12 positions match TRBD2. V shed 6 bases, J shed 13 bases, and the junction held 17 bases outside the gene matches. The V gene's germline CDR1 is MNHEY and CDR2 SMNVEV (reference sequence). The CDR3 is made up of 16 amino acids. The CDR3 sequence: CASRHKGRLAGGPEYF. CDR3 DNA sequence: TGTGCCAGCAGGCATAAGGGGCGGCTAGCGGGAGGGCCAGAGTATTTT.

The chain has TRBV27 and TRBJ2-7; 8 bases align to TRBD1. V lost 6 bases and J lost 4; bases outside the gene matches: 11. From germline, CDR1 is MNHEY and CDR2 SMNVEV (reference sequence). The CDR3 covers 15 residues. The CDR3 protein is CASSPLRGRGYEQYF. The CDR3, as DNA: TGTGCCAGCAGCCCCCTCAGGGGGCGCGGGTACGAGCAGTACTTC.

This clone was seen a few times. The chain employs TRBV28 and TRBJ2-7, with TRBD1 as a possible D gene (5 bases). This CDR3 is 13 amino acids long. V lost 4 bases, J lost 3 bases, and 10 bases lay in between. Germline lookup yields CDR1 MDHEN and CDR2 SYDVKM. CDR3 amino acids: CASSSADSYEQYF. CDR3 coding DNA: TGTGCCAGCAGTTCGGCAGACAGCTACGAGCAGTACTTC.

The genes are TRBV5-1 and TRBJ2-7; 14 bases are a match to TRBD2. J lost 5 bases, V lost 6 bases, and 7 bases had no gene match. CDR1 and CDR2 from the germline V gene are SGHRS and YFSETQ. The CDR3 covers 15 residues. The CDR3 region has the DNA TGCGCCAGCAACCCTGGGACTAGCGGGAGTAACGAGCAGTACTTC. This sequence encodes CASNPGTSGSNEQYF.

CDR3 region: CASRQDQGGQPQHF. The CDR3, as DNA: TGTGCCAGCAGACAAGACCAGGGGGGGCAGCCCCAGCATTTT. The chain employs TRBV2 and TRBJ1-5; the match to TRBD1 covers 7 bases. The V gene's germline CDR1 is SNHLY and CDR2 FYNNEI. The V gene end was trimmed by 6 bases and the J gene end by 7 bases; junction bases not matched to a gene: 9. The CDR3 spans 14 residues.

This chain connects TRBV5-1 to TRBJ2-2; TRBD1 aligns across 7 bases. Germline V gene lookup returns CDR1 SGHRS and CDR2 YFSETQ. The CDR3 consists of 17 residues. The V gene end was trimmed by 1 base and the J gene end by 0 bases; junction bases not matched to a gene: 6. The DNA for the CDR3 is TGCGCCAGCAGCTTGACCGGGACAGCCTCGAACACCGGGGAGCTGTTTTTT. Translating it yields CASSLTGTASNTGELFF.

This clone has more than one count but fewer than ten. The chain links TRBV7-9 to TRBJ1-5; D call uncertain. The germline V and J ends were trimmed by 0 bases and 2 bases, with 11 bases remaining between them. CDR3 size: 16 residues. Germline lookup yields CDR1 SEHNR and CDR2 FQNEAQ (reference sequence). The CDR3 nucleotides are TGTGCCAGCAGCTTAGCAGCGGGGAACGGCAATCAGCCCCAGCATTTT. It encodes CASSLAAGNGNQPQHF.